This TCR beta chain was captured by sequencing in a study of T cell repertoires in cytomegalovirus infection. Germline trimming cut 5 bases from V and 0 bases from J; bases unmatched to any gene: 4. CDR1 is SGHVS, CDR2 FQNEAQ, per germline. The CDR3 spans 15 residues. TCRdb independently ran MiXCR on the reads; one entry per CDR3 protein. The sample has 680,000 or so distinct CDR3 sequences, about 30% seen once; the top ten hold roughly 18%. This clonotype was recorded a few times. Its antigen is currently unknown. V usage is TRBV7-8 and J usage is TRBJ1-2; TRBD1 matches 9 bases. The receptor was derived from a human donor in good health (CMV status not recorded). Some clones in this sample may be carry-over from other donors' samples. The sequenced sample was cultured PBMCs, obtained from culture after CMV antigen stimulation. CDR3 residues: CASSSRDRANYGYTF. The CDR3 bases are TGTGCCAGCAGCAGCCGGGACAGGGCTAACTATGGCTACACCTTC.